This TCR beta chain is from a study of cytomegalovirus exposure and HLA in healthy donors. The sample holds a few counts of this clone. Its target is not known. Study-wide results and limits: What TCR beta sequences reportedly achieved was accurate prediction of HLA-A and HLA-B alleles in most subjects. Researchers catalogued 160 or so TCR beta chains as cytomegalovirus-associated. Reported results showed that the classifier diagnosed cytomegalovirus status with high specificity and sensitivity. Immune exposure data for these donors was limited to CMV serostatus.

PCR involved 60 Vbeta and 13 Jbeta primers. Sequencing was performed with immunoSEQ multiplex PCR; in TCRdb, only in-frame clones are kept and a portion is missing. The sample consists of about 240,000 clones, about 88% of them appearing once. J lost 2 bases, V lost 6 bases, and 2 bases had no gene match. The V gene's germline CDR1 is MNHNS and CDR2 SASEGT. This CDR3 has 14 amino acids. Sequencing was done on a sample of PBMCs. The chain has TRBV6-1 and TRBJ2-1; 9 positions match TRBD2. The TCR sequence derives from a girl aged 2-10 years in good health and CMV-seronegative. This CDR3 is CASRLAGAYNEQFF. DNA for the CDR3: TGTGCCAGCAGACTAGCGGGCGCCTACAATGAGCAGTTCTTC.